One T cell receptor (beta chain) is described in this entry. Its antigen is not identified. Method: immunoSEQ multiplex PCR; TCRdb's copy keeps in-frame clones and lacks some. The sample yields about 15,000 clones, 62% seen once. The data were taken from a study of radiation and T cells in renal cell carcinoma. The length of the CDR3 is 11 residues. V lost 4 bases and J lost 8, with 8 bases in between. Study-wide points: Irradiated tumors held more dominant CDR3 motifs than control tumors. Compared with controls, irradiated tumors showed greater TCR clonality.

Described treatment: treatment-naive control, cytoreductive nephrectomy. Treatment-naive patients without radiation supplied the control tumors at nephrectomy. Controls included several female and approximately ten male donors, resected 2011 to 2014. The chain joins TRBV5-3 to TRBJ2-3; D call uncertain. TRBV5-3 is an ORF, with its function uncertain. Material: tumor tissue, obtained from a patient whose treatment was nephrectomy without radiotherapy. The source of this sequence is a man in his sixties with renal cell carcinoma. CDR3 residues: CARSPPGTQYF. The CDR3 DNA sequence: TGTGCCAGAAGCCCACCAGGTACGCAGTATTTT.